This T cell receptor beta chain was recovered during a study of blood T cell repertoires in COVID-19. In the study overall: T cells, B-cell-depleted T cells, or PBMCs supplied cDNA or gDNA.

Assay used: immunoSEQ multiplex PCR; TCRdb lists only in-frame clones, some missing. The sample has hundreds of thousands of clones, 80% to 90% seen once. The trim removed 7 bases at V and 6 bases at J, leaving 10 bases unmatched. The CDR3 is 15 residues long. Germline CDR1 reads MNHEY; CDR2 reads SMNVEV (reference sequence). This sequence was found in a woman in her 30s with active or convalescent COVID-19. The chain combines TRBV27 with TRBJ2-3, with 10 bases lining up with TRBD1. The material sequenced was peripheral blood. CDR3 in amino acids: CASKSGTGVWDTQYF. The CDR3 DNA follows: TGTGCCAGCAAATCCGGGACAGGGGTTTGGGATACGCAGTATTTT.